This TCR beta chain comes out of a study of cytomegalovirus exposure and HLA in healthy donors listed by TCRdb under 2017. Background for the entire study: According to an earlier analysis of 587 of the donors, about 190 million T cells yielded 95 million to 140 million unique TCR beta sequences and around 280 Gb of sequence data. Class I and class II HLA loci were covered by the typing at four-digit resolution. In an earlier analysis of more than 550 of the donors, high-throughput TCR beta sequencing was used to judge whether each TCR beta V gene segment behaved as functional or pseudogenic. The genetic ancestry cluster associated with self-reported Caucasian donors included roughly 84% of the approximately 400 genotyped donors. Roughly five DR-DQ haplotypes were treated as single units for association and clustering because of strong linkage in the cohort. Alongside the repertoire data, information on donor age, sex, ethnicity and CMV serostatus was compiled. The study was designed to test whether signatures of past pathogen exposure could be identified by cataloging public T cell receptors. A separate validation cohort of roughly 130 different subjects was used in addition to the roughly 620-subject first cohort. The number of donors typed differed by locus, with about 629-640 for A, B, C, DRB1 and DQB1, about 500 for DQA1, 606 for DPA1, and some 440 for DPB1. A later genetic analysis took genome-wide SNP genotypes for about 55% of the 666 donors and used that subset as a discovery cohort. Among approximately 370 genotyped donors of the cohort, an average of roughly 230,000 unique TCR beta nucleotide sequences was sequenced per donor, of which about 19% were non-productive. An early release covering over 500 HLA-typed donors comprised about 290 gigabases of sequencing data and 85 million to 100 million unique TCR sequences. A later analysis re-examined previously published TCR beta repertoires from 600 to 700 donors and added high-resolution HLA genotyping to investigate patterns of TCR occurrence. To predict cytomegalovirus infection status, the study brought together high-throughput TCR immunosequencing, statistical association of individual TCRs with disease status, and machine learning. The study used immunosequencing to profile the T cell repertoires of some 600 subjects and linked those repertoires to cytomegalovirus serostatus. Rather than drawing on any new phenotypic data, the later analysis identified candidate immune exposures from TCR beta sequences and the way those sequences occurred across donors. All discovery cohort repertoires had been generated using a single sequencing platform. On the study overall, not on this receptor specifically: Because HLA typing was unavailable for some donors at each locus, only the typed subset was used in association tests. Linkage disequilibrium might explain the correlated functional status among segregating V segments, but an unknown experimental factor could not be excluded. In a later analysis, several top co-occurrence clusters were reported to appear linked to parvovirus B19, influenza, CMV and Epstein-Barr virus. A later analysis associated 16,951 TCR beta sequences with specific HLA alleles at a false discovery rate of 0.05. In an earlier analysis of some 640 of the donors, most TCR beta V segments were observed in productive rearrangements about 90% or about 30% of the time, broadly matching IMGT annotations. According to a later analysis, most CMV-associated TCR beta chains appeared to be HLA-restricted, and the HLA associations seemed to be driven largely by CMV exposure. In a later analysis, HLA-associated TCR beta chains were found to be more clonally expanded and to have lower generation probabilities than equally common non-associated chains. In both the original and validation cohorts, the classifier was reported to diagnose cytomegalovirus status with high specificity and sensitivity. In a later analysis, the rate of TCR association differed among HLA loci, with DRB1 alleles having the most associated TCRs and HLA-C alleles having the fewest. A further reported finding was that TCR beta sequences accurately predicted the HLA-A and HLA-B alleles for most subjects in the first cohort. The presence/absence analyses assumed that sequencing depth was roughly uniform across donors, and that assumption may not be true. A later genetic analysis reported fewer N-insertions in productive TCRs among donors in an Asian-associated ancestry cluster than the roughly 700-donor mean. The sequencing pipeline was judged likely to have produced a cluster of highly shared sequence variants as a technical artifact. The authors suggested that the approach could potentially be extended to other disease states and immunological phenotypes. A few of the identified cytomegalovirus-associated TCR beta chains were confirmed in vitro to be specific for cytomegalovirus antigens. The earlier analysis of approximately 540 of the donors excluded 15 to 20 rarely observed V segments, including chromosome 9 orphons, because counts were too low. Immune exposure information for the cohort was limited to CMV serostatus. An association between a missense DCLRE1C variant and V-gene and J-gene trimming of TCR beta chains was found in a later genetic analysis and replicated in an independent cohort. The 87-base-pair reads could not distinguish some IMGT-functional V segments, including TRBV6-2 and TRBV6-3, so those segments were excluded. Across donors, most TCR sequences were observed very rarely, whereas some public TCRs were present in many individuals. Only TCR beta chains were sequenced in this cohort, and the absence of alpha or paired-chain data limited detectable features. When HLA alleles, especially DR and DQ, strongly co-occurred, attributing TCR associations to individual alleles was difficult. A total of fewer than 200 TCR beta chains were listed by the study as associated with cytomegalovirus.

Concerning this clone: Its antigen is not yet known. No base-level quality is on record; no much larger clone is a single base apart.

In total, more than 500 healthy bone marrow donors made up the cohort. At the time of sampling, every cohort member was nominally healthy, though immune exposures that went unrecorded were likely present. The donor was CMV seronegative and was included in the group of a few hundred seronegative cohort members. A peripheral blood sample was provided by each donor, and peripheral blood mononuclear cells were used for TCR beta sequencing. The Qiagen DNeasy Blood Extraction Kit was used to extract genomic DNA from the blood cell samples. The library relied on the immunoSEQ multiplex PCR assay. For the multiplex PCR, a mixture combining 60 forward primers for TCR Vbeta segments and 13 reverse primers for TCR Jbeta segments was used. The CDR3 region of rearranged TCR beta genes was amplified from genomic DNA with a multiplex PCR assay. The Illumina HiSeq System was used to sequence the amplified TCR beta libraries as 87-base-pair reads. As for the authors' bioinformatics: A later analysis tallied around 87 million unique TCR beta chains across the 666 repertoires, and around 9.9 million of those chains were shared by two or more donors. Raw reads were error-corrected and collapsed into unique sequences with a nearest-neighbor algorithm that merged closely related sequences to remove PCR and sequencing errors. V, D and J gene segments were assigned by aligning CDR3 sequences to IMGT reference sequences. Each retained sequence needed at least a six-nucleotide match to both a V gene segment and a J gene segment. A rearrangement was called productive if the CDR3 had no stop codons and remained in frame with V and J, and every other rearrangement was called non-productive. Following IMGT convention, CDR3 was defined as the stretch from the second conserved V-encoded cysteine up to the conserved J-encoded phenylalanine. Sequences without an unambiguous match to a single V gene segment were excluded from the earlier analysis of several hundred of the donors. An earlier analysis of fewer than 750 of the donors called V segments functional above 56.7% productive rearrangements and segregating when the between-donor standard deviation exceeded 5%. A statistical classification framework was built for diagnosing cytomegalovirus status from the catalog of TCR beta chain sequences. In a later analysis, V and J genes were assigned by comparing TCR nucleotide sequences against IMGT/GENE-DB human TR gene sequences. Using the TCRdist pipeline, a later analysis assigned CDR3 sequences along with most-parsimonious VDJ recombination scenarios. In a later analysis, every TCR beta chain was defined by the combination of its CDR3 amino acid sequence and its V-gene family, and reads without a unique V-gene family were dropped. In a later analysis, nearly 600 highly shared, low-generation-probability nucleotide sequences were removed to address suspected cross-contamination and a sequencing artifact. In a later analysis, a clonal expansion index was calculated for each public chain from normalized within-repertoire ranks of inferred template counts. A later analysis computed generation probabilities with a VDJ recombination model fitted to out-of-frame rearrangements, and checked the results against IGoR. In a later analysis, hypergeometric tests were used to score TCR-TCR, TCR-HLA and TCR-CMV co-occurrence, with a repertoire-size bias correction applied to TCR pairs. To estimate false discovery rates, a later analysis permuted the HLA or CMV assignments 20 times. In a later analysis, co-occurring TCRs were grouped using DBSCAN, and TCRdist sequence similarity was added for clustering within HLA-allele-positive subsets. Co-occurrence clustering excluded repertoires with fewer than 30,000 or more than 120,000 public chains, plus five with anomalous nucleotide sharing. What TCRdb holds here is the immuneACCESS table cut down to in-frame rearrangements. Part of the clones is not present; checked against another copy, under half of the missing clones reflect an unresolved V gene, and the others are unexplained. V, J and clone size were drawn from that table, and D and trimming were deduced from the DNA. A total of 180,000 or so clones appear in this sample, roughly 77% of them only once. The ten largest clones take up 1.5% to 2% of the sample.

Its CDR3 holds 16 amino acids, cysteine through phenylalanine. The DNA shown is the 48-base CDR3, in frame from base 1. V gives up 3 bases and J gives up 10 bases, and the segment between their germline ends measures 22 bases. The germline V gene (reference sequence) sets CDR1 to MNHEY and CDR2 to SMNVEV. The chain is encoded by TRBV27 joined to TRBJ1-5; the D gene cannot be named for sure. Specimen: PBMCs. This receptor was identified in a woman in her twenties or thirties in good health and CMV-seronegative. The CDR3: CASSFLYRGGENPQHF. The sequenced DNA is TGTGCCAGCAGTTTCTTGTATCGGGGAGGAGAAAACCCCCAGCATTTT.